This T cell receptor beta chain was recorded in a study of T cell responses to AZD1222 COVID-19 vaccine. As concerns this clone: Its antigen is unknown.

Study findings and constraints: After two AZD1222 doses, spike-specific TCR breadth and depth rose versus day 0. Sampled repertoires all dated from after the peak T cell response. Most donors were white British, females outnumbered males, and clonal diversity was possibly underestimated. Epitopes outside B.1.351 and B.1.1.7 mutated regions reportedly drew nearly half of spike TCRs.

Repertoires were generated with immunoSEQ multiplex PCR, while TCRdb's copy carries only in-frame clones and drops some. The sample records more than 95,000 clones, around 88% being singletons. V lost 2 bases and J lost 3; bases outside the gene matches: 7. The CDR3 consists of 16 residues. Germline loops: CDR1 SGDLS, CDR2 YYNGEE. The receptor was derived from an adult in good health. Sequencing was performed on peripheral blood, taken on day 0 of AZD1222 vaccination. This sequence joins TRBV9 and TRBJ1-4, with 7 bases identical to TRBD1. The CDR3 loop is CASSVGGTVPNEKLFF. The CDR3 DNA reads TGTGCCAGCAGCGTGGGGGGGACAGTTCCTAATGAAAAACTGTTTTTT.